A single sample gave rise to the 11 T cell receptor beta chains below, sequenced in a study of T cell responses to AZD1222 COVID-19 vaccine. TCRdb's copy holds only in-frame clones and misses some; the assay was immunoSEQ multiplex PCR. Of roughly 140,000 clones in the sample, roughly nine tenths are singletons; the top ten hold 9.3%. This sample comprised peripheral blood, obtained 28 days after the second AZD1222 dose. The receptors were gathered from an adult who received the AZD1222 COVID-19 vaccine.

The chain combines TRBV6-5 with TRBJ2-7, with a weak D call TRBD1 (6 bases). The V end lost 5 bases, the J end lost 4 bases, and 12 bases lay between the germline ends. The CDR3 has 13 amino acids. Germline CDR1 reads MNHEY; CDR2 reads SVGAGI. CDR3 sequence (DNA): TGTGCCAGCAGTCGGACAGAAGCTTACGAGCAGTACGTC. Translation: CASSRTEAYEQYV.

V and J are TRBV5-1 and TRBJ2-3, with 9 bases fitting TRBD1. After removal of 5 bases from V and 6 bases from J, the junction contained 10 bases not matched to a gene. CDR3 length: 15 residues. The V gene's germline CDR1 is SGHRS and CDR2 YFSETQ. The DNA of the CDR3 is TGCGCCAGCAGACGGACAGGGGTGAGGGAGGATACGCAGTATTTT. It specifies CASRRTGVREDTQYF.

The chain carries TRBV18 and TRBJ2-3; TRBD2 agrees at 13 bases. The CDR3 extends over 15 amino acids. With 6 bases clipped from V and 14 bases from J, the junction kept 14 bases outside the gene matches. Looked up from germline, CDR1 is KGHSH and CDR2 is LQKENI. The CDR3 bases are TGTGCCAGCTCTCAATTCGGGACTAGCGGGATTCAGGGGTATTTT. It encodes CASSQFGTSGIQGYF.

The rearrangement joins TRBV3-1 (or the pseudogene TRBV3-2) to TRBJ1-1; 9 positions match TRBD1. The CDR3 contains 15 residues. Trimming at V came to 1 base and at J to 2 bases, leaving 2 bases not matched to a gene. The germline CDR1 and CDR2 sequences are LGHDT and YNNKEL (reference sequence). The CDR3 nucleotides read TGTGCCAGCAGCCAAGTTACAGGGGGCAACACTGAAGCTTTCTTT. Its protein product is CASSQVTGGNTEAFF.

This chain joins TRBV5-1 and TRBJ2-1; 7 nucleotides align to TRBD1. This CDR3 is 16 amino acids long. The trim removed 5 bases at V and 0 bases at J, leaving 8 bases unmatched. Germline values: CDR1 SGHRS, CDR2 YFSETQ. CDR3 sequence (DNA): TGCGCCAGCAGATCCAGGGGGACCAGCTCCTACAATGAGCAGTTCTTC. This gives the protein CASRSRGTSSYNEQFF.

This clone was recorded once. This chain connects TRBV6-1 to TRBJ1-4; no definite D call. V was pared by 1 base and J by 2 bases, with 5 bases between. The germline V gene encodes CDR1 MNHNS and CDR2 SASEGT. The CDR3 covers 14 residues. Here the CDR3 DNA reads TGTGCCAGCAGTGAAGGTTCCACTAATGAAAAACTGTTTTTT. It is translated as CASSEGSTNEKLFF.

This rearrangement joins TRBV29-1 to TRBJ1-1; no clear D. The CDR3 sequence is 11 residues long. The V end lost 6 bases, the J end lost 4 bases, and 9 bases lay between the germline ends. The germline V gene encodes CDR1 SQVTM and CDR2 ANQGSEA. CDR3 sequence (DNA): TGCAGCGTACGAGAATTCACTGAAGCTTTCTTT. Translation gives CSVREFTEAFF. Drawing the rest from reference TRBV29-1 and TRBJ1-1, the complete variable domain is SAVISQKPSRDICQRGTSLTIQCQVDSQVTMMFWYRQQPGQSLTLIATANQGSEATYESGFVIDKFPISRPNLTFSTLTVSNMSPEDSSIYLCSVREFTEAFFGQGTRLTVV.

The chain joins TRBV9 to TRBJ2-1; TRBD2 aligns across 9 bases. Germline values: CDR1 SGDLS, CDR2 YYNGEE. Trimming removed 0 bases from V and 3 bases from J; junction bases left unmatched: 4. This CDR3 spans 16 amino acids. CDR3 sequence: CASSVDSGGGYNEQFF. DNA of the CDR3: TGTGCCAGCAGCGTAGATAGCGGGGGTGGCTACAATGAGCAGTTCTTC.

The V gene is TRBV14, the J gene TRBJ2-2; 8 bases match TRBD2. Germline V gives CDR1 SGHDN, CDR2 FVKESK. The junction had 8 bases not matched to a gene; V was cut back by 1 base and J by 4 bases. CDR3 length: 17 amino acids. In nucleotides, the CDR3 is TGTGCCAGCAGCCAAGCCGGGCGGGGGGCCGTCACCGGGGAGCTGTTTTTT. Translation: CASSQAGRGAVTGELFF.

A single count supports this clone. V usage is TRBV3-1 (or the pseudogene TRBV3-2) and J usage is TRBJ1-1; no clear D. Germline V gene data show CDR1 as LGHDT and CDR2 as YNNKEL (reference sequence). V lost 6 bases and J lost 0, with 8 bases in between. The CDR3 sequence is 13 residues long. The CDR3 reads CASRPTLNTEAFF. In DNA form, the CDR3 reads TGTGCCAGCAGACCGACACTGAACACTGAAGCTTTCTTT.

The V gene is TRBV18, the J gene TRBJ2-2; TRBD1 is a possible D gene (6 bases). Trimming cost V 4 bases and J 4 bases, with 16 bases left between them. Germline CDR1 is KGHSH and CDR2 is LQKENI. The CDR3 sequence is 16 residues long. The CDR3 bases are TGTGCCAGCTCACGCGGACGGGACATTATCACCGGGGAGCTGTTTTTT. The encoded protein is CASSRGRDIITGELFF.